This T cell receptor beta chain was sequenced in a study of T-cell reconstitution after alpha-beta-depleted transplantation in children. Trimming left V 0 bases short and J 0 bases short, with 7 bases between. Germline V gene sequence: CDR1 SGHRS, CDR2 YFSETQ. The CDR3 sequence is 15 residues long. TCRbeta library preparation incorporated unique molecular identifiers. TCRdb independently ran MiXCR on the PCR reads; one entry per CDR3 protein. The sample lists roughly 500,000 distinct CDR3 sequences; 15% to 20% were seen once. This TCR was recovered from a human donor who donated a stem cell graft to a child with acute lymphoblastic leukemia. Here the sequenced sample was PBMCs from the stem cell graft donor, taken from the stem cell graft. V is TRBV5-1 and J is TRBJ1-3; D is uncertain. The CDR3 nucleotides are TGCGCCAGCAGCTTGGAGGGCCGCTCTGGAAACACCATATATTTT. Translating it yields CASSLEGRSGNTIYF. The full variable domain, in which reference TRBV5-1 and TRBJ1-3 provide the parts outside the CDR3, is KAGVTQTPRYLIKTRGQQVTLSCSPISGHRSVSWYQQTPGQGLQFLFEYFSETQRNKGNFPGRFSGRQFSNSRSEMNVSTLELGDSALYLCASSLEGRSGNTIYFGEGSWLTVV.